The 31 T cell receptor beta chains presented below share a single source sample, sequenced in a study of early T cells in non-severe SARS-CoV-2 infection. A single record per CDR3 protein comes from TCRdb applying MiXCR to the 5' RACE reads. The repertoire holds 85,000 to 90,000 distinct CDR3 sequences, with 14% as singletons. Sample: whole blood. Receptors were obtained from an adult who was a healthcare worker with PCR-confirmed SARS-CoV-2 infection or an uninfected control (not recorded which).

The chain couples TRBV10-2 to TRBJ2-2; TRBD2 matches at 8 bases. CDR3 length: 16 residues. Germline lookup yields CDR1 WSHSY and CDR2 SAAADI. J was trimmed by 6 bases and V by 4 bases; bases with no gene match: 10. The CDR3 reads CASSAGLVVVSGELFF. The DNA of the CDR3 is TGCGCCAGCAGTGCGGGACTAGTGGTTGTCTCCGGGGAGCTGTTTTTT.

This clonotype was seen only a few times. The DNA of the CDR3 is TGTGCCAGCAGCGTAGGGGGGTCCACAGATACGCAGTATTTT. It specifies CASSVGGSTDTQYF. The J gene is TRBJ2-3, the V gene TRBV9, with D perhaps matching TRBD1 or TRBD2 (5 bases each). This CDR3 region has 14 residues. The germline V gene has CDR1 SGDLS and CDR2 YYNGEE. V was shortened by 0 bases and J by 2 bases, with 7 bases between the two germline ends.

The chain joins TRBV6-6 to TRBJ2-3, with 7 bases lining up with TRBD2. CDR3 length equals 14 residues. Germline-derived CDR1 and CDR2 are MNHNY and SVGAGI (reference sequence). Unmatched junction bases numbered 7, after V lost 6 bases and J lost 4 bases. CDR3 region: CASRGGGAPDTQYF. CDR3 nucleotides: TGTGCCAGCAGAGGCGGGGGAGCCCCAGATACGCAGTATTTT.

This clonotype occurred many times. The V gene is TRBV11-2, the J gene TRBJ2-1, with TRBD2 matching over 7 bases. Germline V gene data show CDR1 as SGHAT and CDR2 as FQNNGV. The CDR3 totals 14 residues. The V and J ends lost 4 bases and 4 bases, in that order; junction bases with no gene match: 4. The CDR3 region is CASSSSGSYNEQFF. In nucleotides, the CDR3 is TGTGCCAGCAGCTCTAGCGGATCTTACAATGAGCAGTTCTTC.

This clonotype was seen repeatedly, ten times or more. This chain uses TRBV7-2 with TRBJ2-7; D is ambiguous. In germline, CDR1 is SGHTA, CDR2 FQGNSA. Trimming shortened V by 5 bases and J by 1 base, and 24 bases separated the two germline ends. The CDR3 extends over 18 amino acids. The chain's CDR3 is CASSTREVRLIRSYEQYF. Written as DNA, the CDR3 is TGTGCCAGCAGCACGCGTGAGGTTAGATTGATTAGATCCTACGAGCAGTACTTC.

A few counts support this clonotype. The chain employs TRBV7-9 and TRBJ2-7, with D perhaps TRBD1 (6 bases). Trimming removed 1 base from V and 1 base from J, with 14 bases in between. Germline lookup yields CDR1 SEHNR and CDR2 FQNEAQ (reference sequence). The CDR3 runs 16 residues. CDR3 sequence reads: CASSLDRDRRSYEQYF. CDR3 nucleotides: TGTGCCAGCAGCTTAGATCGCGACAGGCGTTCCTACGAGCAGTACTTC.

In nucleotides, the CDR3 is TGCAGTGCTATTGAAGGAAATTCACCCCTCCACTTT. This sequence encodes CSAIEGNSPLHF. The chain is built from TRBV20-1 and TRBJ1-6; D remains unclear. With 4 bases removed from V and 7 bases from J, the gap between germline ends came to 8 bases. Germline V lookup: CDR1 DFQATT, CDR2 SNEGSKA (reference sequence). The CDR3 sequence is 12 residues long.

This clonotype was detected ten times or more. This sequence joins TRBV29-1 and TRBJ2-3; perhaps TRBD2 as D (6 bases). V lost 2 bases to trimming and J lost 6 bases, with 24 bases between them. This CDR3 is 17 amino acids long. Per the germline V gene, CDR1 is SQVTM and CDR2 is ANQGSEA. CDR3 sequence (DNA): TGCAGCGTTGAAAATTGGGGCCGGGGCGAGGCGGGGGATACGCAGTATTTT. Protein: CSVENWGRGEAGDTQYF.

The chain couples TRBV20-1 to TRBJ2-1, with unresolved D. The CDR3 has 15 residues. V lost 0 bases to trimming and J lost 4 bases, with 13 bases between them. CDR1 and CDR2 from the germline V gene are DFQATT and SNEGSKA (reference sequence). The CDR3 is CSARDWGGGYNEQFF. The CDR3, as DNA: TGCAGTGCTAGAGATTGGGGTGGTGGTTACAATGAGCAGTTCTTC.

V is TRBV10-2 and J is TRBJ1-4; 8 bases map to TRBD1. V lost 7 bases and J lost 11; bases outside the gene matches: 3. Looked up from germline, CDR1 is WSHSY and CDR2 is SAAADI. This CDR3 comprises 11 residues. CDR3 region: CASTGGDKLFF. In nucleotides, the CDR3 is TGCGCCAGCACAGGGGGCGACAAACTGTTTTTT.

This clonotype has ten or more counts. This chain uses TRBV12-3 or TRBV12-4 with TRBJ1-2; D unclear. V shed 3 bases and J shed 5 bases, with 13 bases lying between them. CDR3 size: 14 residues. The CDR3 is CASSFSRTEYGYTF. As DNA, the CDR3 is TGTGCCAGCAGTTTCAGCAGGACCGAGTATGGCTACACCTTC.

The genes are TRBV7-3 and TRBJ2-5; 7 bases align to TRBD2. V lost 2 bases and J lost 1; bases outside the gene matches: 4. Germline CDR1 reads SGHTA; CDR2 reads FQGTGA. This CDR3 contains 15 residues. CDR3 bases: TGTGCCAGCAGCTTACTTGGCGGGGGCCAAGAGACCCAGTACTTC. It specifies CASSLLGGGQETQYF.

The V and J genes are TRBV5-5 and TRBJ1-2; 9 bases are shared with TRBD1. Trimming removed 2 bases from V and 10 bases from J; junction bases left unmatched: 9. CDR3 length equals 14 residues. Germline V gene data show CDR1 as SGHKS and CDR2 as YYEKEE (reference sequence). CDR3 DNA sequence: TGTGCCAGCAGCTTTACAGGGGGCGCAAGGGACTACACCTTC. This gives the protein CASSFTGGARDYTF.

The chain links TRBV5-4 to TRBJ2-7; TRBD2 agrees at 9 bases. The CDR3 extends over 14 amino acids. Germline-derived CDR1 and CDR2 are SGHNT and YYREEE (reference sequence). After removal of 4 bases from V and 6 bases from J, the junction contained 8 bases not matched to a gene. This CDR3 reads CASSRTSEEIEQYF. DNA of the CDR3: TGTGCCAGCAGCCGGACTAGCGAGGAAATCGAGCAGTACTTC.

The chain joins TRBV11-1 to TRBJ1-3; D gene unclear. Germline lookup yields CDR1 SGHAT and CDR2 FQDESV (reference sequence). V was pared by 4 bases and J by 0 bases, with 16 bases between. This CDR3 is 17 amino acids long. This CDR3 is CASSSSRTGISGNTIYF. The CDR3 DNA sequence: TGTGCCAGCAGCTCCAGTCGGACGGGCATCTCTGGAAACACCATATATTTT.

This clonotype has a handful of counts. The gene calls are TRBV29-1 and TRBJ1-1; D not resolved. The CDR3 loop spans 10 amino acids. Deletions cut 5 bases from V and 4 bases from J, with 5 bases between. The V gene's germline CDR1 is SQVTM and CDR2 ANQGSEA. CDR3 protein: CSVSVTEAFF. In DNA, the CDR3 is TGCAGCGTTTCGGTCACTGAAGCTTTCTTT.

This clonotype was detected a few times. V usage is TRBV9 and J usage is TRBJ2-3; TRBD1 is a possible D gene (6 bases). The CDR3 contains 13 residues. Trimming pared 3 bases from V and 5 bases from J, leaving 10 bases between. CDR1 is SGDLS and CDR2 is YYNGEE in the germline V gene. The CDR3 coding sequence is TGTGCCAGCAGCGCGGACAGCGGAGATACGCAGTATTTT. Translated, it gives CASSADSGDTQYF. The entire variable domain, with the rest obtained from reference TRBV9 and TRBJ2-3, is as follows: DSGVTQTPKHLITATGQRVTLRCSPRSGDLSVYWYQQSLDQGLQFLIQYYNGEERAKGNILERFSAQQFPDLHSELNLSSLELGDSALYFCASSADSGDTQYFGPGTRLTVL.

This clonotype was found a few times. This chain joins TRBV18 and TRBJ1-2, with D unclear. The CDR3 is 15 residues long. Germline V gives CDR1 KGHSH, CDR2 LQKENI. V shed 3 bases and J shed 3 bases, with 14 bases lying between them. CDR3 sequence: CASSPGSASHYGYTF. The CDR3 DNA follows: TGTGCCAGCTCACCGGGGTCGGCTTCGCACTATGGCTACACCTTC.

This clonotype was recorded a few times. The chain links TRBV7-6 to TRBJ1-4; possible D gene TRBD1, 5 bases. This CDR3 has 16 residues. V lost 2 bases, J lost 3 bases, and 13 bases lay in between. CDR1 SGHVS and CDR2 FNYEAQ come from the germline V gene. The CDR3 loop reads CASSLQRGASNEKLFF. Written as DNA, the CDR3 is TGTGCCAGCAGCTTACAGAGGGGAGCTTCTAATGAAAAACTGTTTTTT.

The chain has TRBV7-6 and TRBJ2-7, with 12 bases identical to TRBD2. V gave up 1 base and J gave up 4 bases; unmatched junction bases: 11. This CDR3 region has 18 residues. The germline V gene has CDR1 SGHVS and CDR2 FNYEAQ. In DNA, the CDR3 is TGTGCCAGCAGCTTAGGGAGAACGACTAGCGGGGGTACATACGAGCAGTACTTC. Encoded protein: CASSLGRTTSGGTYEQYF.

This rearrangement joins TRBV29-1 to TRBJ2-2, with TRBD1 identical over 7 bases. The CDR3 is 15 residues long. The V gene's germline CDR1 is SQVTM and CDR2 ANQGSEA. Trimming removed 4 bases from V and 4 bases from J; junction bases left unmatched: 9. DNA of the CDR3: TGCAGCGTTGCAGGACAGGTGATATCCACCGGGGAGCTGTTTTTT. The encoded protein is CSVAGQVISTGELFF.

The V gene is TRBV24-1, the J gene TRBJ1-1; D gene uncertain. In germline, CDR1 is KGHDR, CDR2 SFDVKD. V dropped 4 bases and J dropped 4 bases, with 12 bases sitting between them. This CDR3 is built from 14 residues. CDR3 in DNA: TGTGCCACCAGTGACGGACCACGAAGCACTGAAGCTTTCTTT. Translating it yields CATSDGPRSTEAFF.

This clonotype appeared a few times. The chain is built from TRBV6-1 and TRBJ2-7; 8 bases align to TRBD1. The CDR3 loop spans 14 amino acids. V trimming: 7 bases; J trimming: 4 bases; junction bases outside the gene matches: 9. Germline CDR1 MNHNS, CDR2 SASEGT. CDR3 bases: TGTGCCAGCACCCCCCGGACAGGGAGGTACGAGCAGTACTTC. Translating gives CASTPRTGRYEQYF.

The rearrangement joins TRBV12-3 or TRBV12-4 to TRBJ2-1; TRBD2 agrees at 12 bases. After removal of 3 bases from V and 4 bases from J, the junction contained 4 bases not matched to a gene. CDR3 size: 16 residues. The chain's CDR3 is CASSFSGTSGYNEQFF. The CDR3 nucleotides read TGTGCCAGCAGTTTTTCTGGGACTAGCGGGTACAATGAGCAGTTCTTC.

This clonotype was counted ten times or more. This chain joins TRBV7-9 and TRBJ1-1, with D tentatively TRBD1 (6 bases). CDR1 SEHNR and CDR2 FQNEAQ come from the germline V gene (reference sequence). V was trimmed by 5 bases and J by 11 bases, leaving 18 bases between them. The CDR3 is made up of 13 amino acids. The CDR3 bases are TGTGCCAGCAGCCCCCCTGCTCCAGGGGCGGCTTTCTTT. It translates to CASSPPAPGAAFF.

This CDR3 reads CASSRAGENQPQHF. In nucleotides, the CDR3 is TGTGCCAGCTCACGTGCAGGGGAAAATCAGCCCCAGCATTTT. The V gene is TRBV18, the J gene TRBJ1-5; D possibly corresponds to TRBD1 (6 bases). CDR3 length: 14 amino acids. With 4 bases removed from V and 4 bases from J, the gap between germline ends came to 11 bases. CDR1 and CDR2 from the germline V gene are KGHSH and LQKENI.

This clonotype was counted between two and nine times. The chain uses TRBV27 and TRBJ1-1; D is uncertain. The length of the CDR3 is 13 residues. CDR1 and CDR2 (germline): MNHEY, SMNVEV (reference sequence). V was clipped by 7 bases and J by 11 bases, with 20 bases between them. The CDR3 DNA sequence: TGTGCCAGCATTAAACCGGGCCTTTTGGAGGCTTTCTTT. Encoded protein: CASIKPGLLEAFF.

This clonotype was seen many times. The CDR3 sequence is CASKRQGATDQPQHF. In DNA, the CDR3 is TGTGCCAGCAAAAGACAGGGGGCGACGGATCAGCCCCAGCATTTT. The chain carries TRBV6-2 or TRBV6-3 and TRBJ1-5; 10 bases fit TRBD1. This CDR3 region has 15 residues. J gave up 5 bases and V 7 bases, and 8 bases lay outside the gene matches. Per germline, CDR1 MNHEY and CDR2 SVGEGT.

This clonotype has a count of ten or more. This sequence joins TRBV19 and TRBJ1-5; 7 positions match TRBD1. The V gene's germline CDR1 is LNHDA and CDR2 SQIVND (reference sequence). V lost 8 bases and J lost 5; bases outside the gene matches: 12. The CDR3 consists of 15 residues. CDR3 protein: CASSDLSGGDQPQHF. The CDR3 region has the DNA TGTGCCAGTTCGGATTTATCAGGGGGAGATCAGCCCCAGCATTTT.

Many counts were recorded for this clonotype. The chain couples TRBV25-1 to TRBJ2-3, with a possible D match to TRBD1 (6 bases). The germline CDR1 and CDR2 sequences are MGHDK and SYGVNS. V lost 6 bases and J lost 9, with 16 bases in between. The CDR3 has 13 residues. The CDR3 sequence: CASRRRDTETQYF. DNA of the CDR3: TGTGCCAGCAGACGCCGGGACACCGAGACGCAGTATTTT.

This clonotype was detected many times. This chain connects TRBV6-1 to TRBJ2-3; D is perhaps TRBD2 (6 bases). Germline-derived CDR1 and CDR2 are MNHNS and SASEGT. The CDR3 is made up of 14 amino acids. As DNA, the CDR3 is TGTGCGGCGGAGGAGGGAACCAGCACAGATACGCAGTATTTT. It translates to CAAEEGTSTDTQYF.